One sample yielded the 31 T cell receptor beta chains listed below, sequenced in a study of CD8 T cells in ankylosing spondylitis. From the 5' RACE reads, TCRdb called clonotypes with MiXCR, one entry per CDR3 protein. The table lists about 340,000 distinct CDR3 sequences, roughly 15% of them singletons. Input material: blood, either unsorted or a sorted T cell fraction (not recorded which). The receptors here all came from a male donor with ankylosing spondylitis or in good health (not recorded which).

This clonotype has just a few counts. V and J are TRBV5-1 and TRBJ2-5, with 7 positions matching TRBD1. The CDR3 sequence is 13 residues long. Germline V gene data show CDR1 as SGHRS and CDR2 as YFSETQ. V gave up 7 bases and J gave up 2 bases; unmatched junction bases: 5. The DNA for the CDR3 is TGCGCCAGCTACCCGACAGGGCAAGAGACCCAGTACTTC. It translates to CASYPTGQETQYF.

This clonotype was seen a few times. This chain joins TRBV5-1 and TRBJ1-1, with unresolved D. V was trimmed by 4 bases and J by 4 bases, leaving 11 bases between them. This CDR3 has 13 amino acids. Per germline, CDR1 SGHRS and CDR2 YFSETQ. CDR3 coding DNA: TGCGCCAGCAGCGAGGGTAGGGCCACTGAAGCTTTCTTT. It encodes CASSEGRATEAFF.

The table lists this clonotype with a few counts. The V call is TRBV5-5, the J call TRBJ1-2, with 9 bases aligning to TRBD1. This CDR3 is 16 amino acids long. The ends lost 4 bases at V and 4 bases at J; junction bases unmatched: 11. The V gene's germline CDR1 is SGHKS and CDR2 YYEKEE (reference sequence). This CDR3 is CASSPMWGQGTYGYTF. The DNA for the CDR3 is TGTGCCAGCAGCCCCATGTGGGGACAGGGAACCTATGGCTACACCTTC.

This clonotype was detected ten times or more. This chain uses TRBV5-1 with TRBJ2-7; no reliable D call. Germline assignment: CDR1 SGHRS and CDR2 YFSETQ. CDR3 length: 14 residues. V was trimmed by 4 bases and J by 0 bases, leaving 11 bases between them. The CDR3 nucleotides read TGCGCCAGCAGCCTTCAGGACGGCTCCTACGAGCAGTACTTC. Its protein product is CASSLQDGSYEQYF.

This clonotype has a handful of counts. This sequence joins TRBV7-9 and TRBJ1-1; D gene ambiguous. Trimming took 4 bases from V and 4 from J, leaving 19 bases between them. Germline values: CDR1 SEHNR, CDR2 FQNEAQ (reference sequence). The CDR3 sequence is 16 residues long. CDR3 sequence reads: CASSYPVASPGTEAFF. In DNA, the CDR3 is TGTGCCAGCAGCTACCCGGTAGCCAGTCCGGGCACTGAAGCTTTCTTT.

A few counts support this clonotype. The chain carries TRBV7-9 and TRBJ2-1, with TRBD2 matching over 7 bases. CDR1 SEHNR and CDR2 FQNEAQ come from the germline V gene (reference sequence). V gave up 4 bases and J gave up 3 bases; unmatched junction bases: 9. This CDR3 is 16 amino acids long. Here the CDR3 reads CASSSGFLAVYNEQFF. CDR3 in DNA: TGTGCCAGCAGCTCAGGGTTCCTAGCGGTCTACAATGAGCAGTTCTTC. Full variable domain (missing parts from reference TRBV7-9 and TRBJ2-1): DTGVSQNPRHKITKRGQNVTFRCDPISEHNRLYWYRQTLGQGPEFLTYFQNEAQLEKSRLLSDRFSAERPKGSFSTLEIQRTEQGDSAMYLCASSSGFLAVYNEQFFGPGTRLTVL.

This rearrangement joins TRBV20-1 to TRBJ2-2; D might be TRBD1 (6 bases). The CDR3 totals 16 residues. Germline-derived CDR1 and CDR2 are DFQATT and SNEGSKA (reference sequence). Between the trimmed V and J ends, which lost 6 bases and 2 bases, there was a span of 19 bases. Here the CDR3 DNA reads TGCAGTGCCCGGAGTGCCGTACAGGGCAACACCGGGGAGCTGTTTTTT. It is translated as CSARSAVQGNTGELFF.

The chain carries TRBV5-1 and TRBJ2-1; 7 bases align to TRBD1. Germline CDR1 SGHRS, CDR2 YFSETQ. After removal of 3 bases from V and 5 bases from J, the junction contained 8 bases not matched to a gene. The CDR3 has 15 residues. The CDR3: CASSSSTGSNNEQFF. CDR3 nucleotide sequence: TGCGCCAGCAGCTCGTCGACAGGGAGCAACAATGAGCAGTTCTTC.

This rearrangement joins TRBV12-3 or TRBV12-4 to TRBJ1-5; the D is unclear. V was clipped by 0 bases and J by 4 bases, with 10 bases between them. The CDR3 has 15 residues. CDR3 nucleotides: TGTGCCAGCAGTTTAGCGAACACTTTTAATCAGCCCCAGCATTTT. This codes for CASSLANTFNQPQHF.

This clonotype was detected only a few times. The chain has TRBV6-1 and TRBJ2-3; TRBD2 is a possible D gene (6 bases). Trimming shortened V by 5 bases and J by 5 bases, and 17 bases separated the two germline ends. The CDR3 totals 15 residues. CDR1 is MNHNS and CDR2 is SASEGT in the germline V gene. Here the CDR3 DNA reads TGTGCCAGCAGTCCCCGCCGGGGGAATGAAGATACGCAGTATTTT. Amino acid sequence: CASSPRRGNEDTQYF.

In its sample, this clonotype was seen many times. CDR3 nucleotides: TGTGCCACCAGCAGAGGGCAAGGAGGGGCCGAATACAATGAGCAGTTCTTC. Protein sequence: CATSRGQGGAEYNEQFF. The chain joins TRBV15 to TRBJ2-1; D perhaps matches TRBD2 (6 bases). Trimming left V 1 base short and J 4 bases short, with 17 bases between. The CDR3 covers 17 residues. CDR1 LNHNV and CDR2 YYDKDF come from the germline V gene (reference sequence).

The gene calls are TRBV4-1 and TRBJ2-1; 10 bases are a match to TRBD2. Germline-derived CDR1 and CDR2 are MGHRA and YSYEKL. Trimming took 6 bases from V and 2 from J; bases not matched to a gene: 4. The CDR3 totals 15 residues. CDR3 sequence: CASRLLAGPYNEQFF. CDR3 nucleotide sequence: TGCGCCAGCAGACTACTAGCGGGACCCTACAATGAGCAGTTCTTC.

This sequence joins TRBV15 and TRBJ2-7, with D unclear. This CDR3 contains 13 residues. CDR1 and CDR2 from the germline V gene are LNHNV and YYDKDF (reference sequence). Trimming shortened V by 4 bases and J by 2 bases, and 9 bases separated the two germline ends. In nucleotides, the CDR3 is TGTGCCACCAGCACGTTGGGGACCTACGAGCAGTACTTC. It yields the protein CATSTLGTYEQYF.

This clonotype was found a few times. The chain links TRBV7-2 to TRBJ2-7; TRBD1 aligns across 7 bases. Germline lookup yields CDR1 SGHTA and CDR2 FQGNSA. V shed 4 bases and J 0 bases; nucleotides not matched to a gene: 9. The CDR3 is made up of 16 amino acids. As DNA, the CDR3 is TGTGCCAGCAGCTCCTCCAGGGACAGAAGCTCCTACGAGCAGTACTTC. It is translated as CASSSSRDRSSYEQYF.

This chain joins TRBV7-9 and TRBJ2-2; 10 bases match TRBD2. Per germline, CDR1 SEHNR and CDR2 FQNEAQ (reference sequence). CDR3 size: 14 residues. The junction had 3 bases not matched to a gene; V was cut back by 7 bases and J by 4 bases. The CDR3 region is CASIASGSTGELFF. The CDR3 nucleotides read TGTGCCAGCATCGCTAGCGGGAGCACCGGGGAGCTGTTTTTT. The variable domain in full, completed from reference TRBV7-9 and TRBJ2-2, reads DTGVSQNPRHKITKRGQNVTFRCDPISEHNRLYWYRQTLGQGPEFLTYFQNEAQLEKSRLLSDRFSAERPKGSFSTLEIQRTEQGDSAMYLCASIASGSTGELFFGEGSRLTVL.

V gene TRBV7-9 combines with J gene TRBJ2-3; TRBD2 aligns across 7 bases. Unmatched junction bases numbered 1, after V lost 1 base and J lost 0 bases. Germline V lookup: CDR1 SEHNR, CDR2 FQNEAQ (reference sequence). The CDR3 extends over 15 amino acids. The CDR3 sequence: CASSLELASTDTQYF. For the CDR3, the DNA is TGTGCCAGCAGCTTAGAACTAGCGAGCACAGATACGCAGTATTTT.

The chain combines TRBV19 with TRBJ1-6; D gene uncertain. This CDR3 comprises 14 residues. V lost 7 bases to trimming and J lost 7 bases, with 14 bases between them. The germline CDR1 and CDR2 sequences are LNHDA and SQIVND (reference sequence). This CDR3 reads CASKPGQSNSPLHF. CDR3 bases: TGTGCCAGTAAACCGGGTCAAAGCAATTCACCCCTCCACTTT.

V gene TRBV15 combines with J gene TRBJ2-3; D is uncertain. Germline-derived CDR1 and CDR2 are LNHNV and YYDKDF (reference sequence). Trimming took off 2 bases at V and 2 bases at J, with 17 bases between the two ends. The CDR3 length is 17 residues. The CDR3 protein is CATSRLPDPRDTDTQYF. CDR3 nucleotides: TGTGCCACCAGCAGACTACCGGACCCTAGGGACACAGATACGCAGTATTTT.

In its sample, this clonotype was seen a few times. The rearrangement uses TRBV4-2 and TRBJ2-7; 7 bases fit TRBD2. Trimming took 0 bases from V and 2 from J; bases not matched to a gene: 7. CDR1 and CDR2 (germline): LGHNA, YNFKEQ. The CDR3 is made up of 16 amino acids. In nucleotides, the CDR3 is TGTGCCAGCAGCCAAGATTGGCTAGCGGAGACCTACGAGCAGTACTTC. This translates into CASSQDWLAETYEQYF.

CDR3 residues: CASSRSGRADTQYF. The CDR3 nucleotides read TGTGCCAGCAGTCGGAGCGGGAGGGCAGATACGCAGTATTTT. The chain combines TRBV12-3 or TRBV12-4 with TRBJ2-3; 10 positions agree with TRBD2. The CDR3 is 14 amino acids. The ends lost 5 bases at V and 4 bases at J; junction bases unmatched: 3.

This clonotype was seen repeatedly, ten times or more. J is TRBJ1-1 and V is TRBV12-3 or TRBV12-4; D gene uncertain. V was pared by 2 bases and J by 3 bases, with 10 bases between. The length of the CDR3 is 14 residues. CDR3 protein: CASSLRALDTEAFF. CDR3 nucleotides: TGTGCCAGCAGTTTACGGGCCTTGGACACTGAAGCTTTCTTT.

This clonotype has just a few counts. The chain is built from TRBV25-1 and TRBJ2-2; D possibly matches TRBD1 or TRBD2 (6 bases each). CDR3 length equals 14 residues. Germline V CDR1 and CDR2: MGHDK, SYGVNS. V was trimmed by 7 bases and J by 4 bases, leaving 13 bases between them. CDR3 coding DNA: TGTGCCAGCAAAGGGGGGAAAAGCACCGGGGAGCTGTTTTTT. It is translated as CASKGGKSTGELFF.

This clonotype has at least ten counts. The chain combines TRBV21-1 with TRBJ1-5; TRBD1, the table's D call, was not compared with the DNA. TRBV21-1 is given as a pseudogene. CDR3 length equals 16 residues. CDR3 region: CASSKGGEKSNQPQHF. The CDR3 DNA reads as TGTGCCAGCAGCAAAGGAGGGGAGAAGAGCAATCAGCCCCAGCATTTT.

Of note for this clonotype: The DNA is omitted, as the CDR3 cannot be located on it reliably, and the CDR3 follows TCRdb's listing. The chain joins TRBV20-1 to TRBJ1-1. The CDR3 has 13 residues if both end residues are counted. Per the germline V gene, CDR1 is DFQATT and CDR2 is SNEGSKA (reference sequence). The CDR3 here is CSTSGMGNTEAFF.

DNA for the CDR3: TGCGCCAGCAGCCAGAGTATATATGATACGCAGTATTTT. It encodes CASSQSIYDTQYF. This chain uses TRBV4-1 with TRBJ2-3, with D hard to call. This CDR3 has 13 residues. The germline CDR1 and CDR2 sequences are MGHRA and YSYEKL. V dropped 3 bases and J dropped 6 bases, with 10 bases sitting between them.

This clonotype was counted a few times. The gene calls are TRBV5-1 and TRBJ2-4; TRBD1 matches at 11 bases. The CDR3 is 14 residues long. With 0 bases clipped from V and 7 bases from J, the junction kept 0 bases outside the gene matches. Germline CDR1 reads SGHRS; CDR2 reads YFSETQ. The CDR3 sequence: CASSLGDRGNIQYF. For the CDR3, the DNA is TGCGCCAGCAGCTTGGGGGACAGGGGGAACATTCAGTACTTC.

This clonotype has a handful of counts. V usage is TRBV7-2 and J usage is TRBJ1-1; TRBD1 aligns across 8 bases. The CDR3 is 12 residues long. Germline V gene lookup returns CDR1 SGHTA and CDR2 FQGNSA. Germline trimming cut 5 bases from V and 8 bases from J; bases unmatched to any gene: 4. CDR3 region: CASSEQGGEAFF. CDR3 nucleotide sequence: TGTGCCAGCAGCGAACAGGGGGGGGAAGCTTTCTTT.

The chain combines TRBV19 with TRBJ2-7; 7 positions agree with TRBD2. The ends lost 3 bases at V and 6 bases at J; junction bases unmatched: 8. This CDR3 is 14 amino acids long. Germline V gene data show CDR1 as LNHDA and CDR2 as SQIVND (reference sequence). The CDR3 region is CASSIGLEWGEQYF. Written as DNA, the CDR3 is TGTGCCAGTAGTATCGGACTAGAGTGGGGCGAGCAGTACTTC.

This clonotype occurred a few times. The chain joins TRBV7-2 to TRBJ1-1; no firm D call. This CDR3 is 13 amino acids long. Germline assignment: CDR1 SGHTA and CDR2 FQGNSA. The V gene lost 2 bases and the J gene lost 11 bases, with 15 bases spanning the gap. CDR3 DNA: TGTGCCAGCAGCTTAAGGGAAGGGCCCGAGGCTTTCTTT. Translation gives CASSLREGPEAFF.

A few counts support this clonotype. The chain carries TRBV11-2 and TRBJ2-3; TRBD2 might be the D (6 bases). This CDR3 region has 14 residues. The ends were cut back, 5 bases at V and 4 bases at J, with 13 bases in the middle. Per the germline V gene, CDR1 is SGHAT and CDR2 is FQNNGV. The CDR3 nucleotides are TGTGCCAGCAGCACAGCTAGACTAGCAGATACGCAGTATTTT. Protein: CASSTARLADTQYF. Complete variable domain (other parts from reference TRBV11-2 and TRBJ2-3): EAGVAQSPRYKIIEKRQSVAFWCNPISGHATLYWYQQILGQGPKLLIQFQNNGVVDDSQLPKDRFSAERLKGVDSTLKIQPAKLEDSAVYLCASSTARLADTQYFGPGTRLTVL.

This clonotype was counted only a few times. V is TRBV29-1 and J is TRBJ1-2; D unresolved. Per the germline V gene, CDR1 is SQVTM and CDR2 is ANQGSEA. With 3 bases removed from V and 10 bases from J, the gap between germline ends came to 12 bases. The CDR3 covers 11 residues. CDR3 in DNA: TGCAGCGTTGAGGAGGCCGGCGCCTACACCTTC. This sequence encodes CSVEEAGAYTF. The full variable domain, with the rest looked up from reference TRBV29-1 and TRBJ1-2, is SAVISQKPSRDICQRGTSLTIQCQVDSQVTMMFWYRQQPGQSLTLIATANQGSEATYESGFVIDKFPISRPNLTFSTLTVSNMSPEDSSIYLCSVEEAGAYTFGSGTRLTVV.